This T cell receptor beta chain comes out of a study of a mutant IDH1 vaccine in newly diagnosed glioma. Profiled with immunoSEQ multiplex PCR; TCRdb holds only in-frame clones, not every one. Here the sample spans approximately 66,000 clones, under 90% being singletons. Note on this clone: As yet, its antigen is unknown.

Time point described: week 35, safety follow-up. Vaccine doses each comprised 300 ug of mutant IDH1 20-mer peptide, with topical imiquimod. The sequenced sample was PBMCs, obtained from a glioma patient whose treatment included an IDH1 peptide vaccine. This TCR derives from a man aged 25 to 45 with glioma.

The CDR3 DNA reads TGTGCCAGCAGTTTCGCAAGACAGGGGGCAATCTCACCCCTCCACTTT. Translated: CASSFARQGAISPLHF. The chain links TRBV6-5 to TRBJ1-6, with 10 bases lining up with TRBD1. This CDR3 contains 16 residues. Germline-derived CDR1 and CDR2 are MNHEY and SVGAGI. Unmatched junction bases numbered 10, after V lost 4 bases and J lost 10 bases.